This TCR beta chain originates from a study of shared clonotypes between healthy human individuals. Each cell subset's genomic DNA was divided evenly among several immunoSEQ plates. Profiled with immunoSEQ multiplex PCR; TCRdb holds only in-frame clones, not every one. The sample carries about 730,000 clones, about two thirds recorded once. A remark on this clone: Its antigen is not identified.

CD4+ cells underwent separation, giving CD45RA+ naive and CD45RA-negative memory subsets. General study findings and limits: Clonotypes shared by all four sorted-subset donors had higher generation probabilities than non-shared clonotypes. Relative to memory subsets, naive subsets generally showed larger estimated richness.

Germline CDR1 reads MNHNS; CDR2 reads SASEGT. The CDR3 is 14 residues long. V dropped 6 bases and J dropped 3 bases, with 12 bases sitting between them. The chain combines TRBV6-1 with TRBJ1-5; weak D call: TRBD1 (5 bases). The clonotype comes from a woman in her 30s in good health. Sequencing was performed on memory CD4+ T cells sorted from blood. The subset denotes: CD45RA-negative fraction. The CDR3 loop is CASRPRGVNQPQHF. CDR3 nucleotides: TGTGCCAGCAGACCGAGGGGCGTCAATCAGCCCCAGCATTTT.